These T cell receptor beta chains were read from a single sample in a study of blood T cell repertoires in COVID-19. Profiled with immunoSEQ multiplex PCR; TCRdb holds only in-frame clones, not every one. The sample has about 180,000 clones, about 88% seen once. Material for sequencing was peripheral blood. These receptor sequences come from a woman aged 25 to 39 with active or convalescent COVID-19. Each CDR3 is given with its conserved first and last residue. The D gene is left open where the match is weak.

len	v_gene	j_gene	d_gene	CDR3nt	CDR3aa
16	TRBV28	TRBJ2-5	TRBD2	TGTGCCAGCACGGTACCACTAGCGGGAGGAGTGGAGACCCAGTACTTC	CASTVPLAGGVETQYF
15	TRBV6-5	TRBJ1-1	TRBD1	TGTGCCAGCAGTTACGGCGGACAGGTGAACACTGAAGCTTTCTTT	CASSYGGQVNTEAFF
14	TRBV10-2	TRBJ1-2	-	TGCGCCAGCAGTGAGGGCAGAAAGAACTATGGCTACACCTTC	CASSEGRKNYGYTF
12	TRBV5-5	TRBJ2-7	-	TGTGCCAGCAGCCCCAGGGGCCACGAGCAGTACTTC	CASSPRGHEQYF
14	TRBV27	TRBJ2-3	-	TGTGCCAGCAGTTGGAGAGGGCCGGTTGATACGCAGTATTTT	CASSWRGPVDTQYF
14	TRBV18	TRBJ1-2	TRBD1	TGTGCCAGCTCACCAAGGACAGGGGGCGATGGCTACACCTTC	CASSPRTGGDGYTF
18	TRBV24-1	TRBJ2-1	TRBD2	TGTGCCACCAGTGAGCCGTTGGGGGCTAGCGGGCAATACAATGAGCAGTTCTTC	CATSEPLGASGQYNEQFF
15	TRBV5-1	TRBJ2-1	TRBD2	TGCGCCAGCAGCTTGGAATTACTAGCGGGAGAAGTGGAGTTCTTC	CASSLELLAGEVEFF
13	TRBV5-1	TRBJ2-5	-	TGCGCCAGCAGCTTGGCGGTAGCAGAGACCCAGTACTTC	CASSLAVAETQYF
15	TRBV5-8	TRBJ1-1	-	TGTGCCAGCAGCTTGGTCGGGGGGCCGAACACTGAAGCTTTCTTT	CASSLVGGPNTEAFF
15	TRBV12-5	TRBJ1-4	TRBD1	TGTGCTAGTGGTCGAGAACAGGGGAAGGGCGAAAAACTGTTTTTT	CASGREQGKGEKLFF
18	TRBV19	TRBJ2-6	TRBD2	TGTGCCAGTAGGCCGACTAGCGGGGGGTACACTGGGGCCAACGTCCTGACTTTC	CASRPTSGGYTGANVLTF
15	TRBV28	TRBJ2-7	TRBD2	TGTGCCAGCAGTTCGCGGGAGTATAACTTTTACGAGCAGTACTTC	CASSSREYNFYEQYF